This T cell receptor (beta chain) was documented in a study of CD8 T cells in Susac syndrome. The CDR3 is 15 amino acids. Germline trimming cut 2 bases from V and 0 bases from J; bases unmatched to any gene: 4. TCR beta sequencing covered blood CD8+ and CD4+ T cells. TEMRA cells were FACS-enriched, with CD8+ and CD4+ T cells isolated negatively. It was with random hexamers that roughly 0.45 to 1 ug RNA was reverse transcribed. The amplification used immunoSEQ multiplex PCR on TCR beta CDR3; it spanned 54 Vbeta and 13 Jbeta. TCRdb recomputed calls from the immunoSEQ multiplex PCR reads with MiXCR, one row per CDR3 protein. The sample carries a few hundred thousand distinct CDR3 sequences, 90% to 95% recorded once.

The gene calls are TRBV12-3 or TRBV12-4 and TRBJ2-7; 7 bases line up with TRBD1. This clonotype was sampled from a human donor with multiple sclerosis. Sequenced: CD4+ T cells from PBMCs. DNA for the CDR3: TGTGCCAGCAGTTTAATCAAGGGGGCCTCCTACGAGCAGTACTTC. Translation gives CASSLIKGASYEQYF.